The sequence of this T cell receptor beta chain was determined in a study of CXCR3-negative and CXCR3-positive naive CD8 T cells. Study conclusions and caveats: CXCR3-negative and CXCR3-positive naive cells shared comparable TRBV-TRBJ usage, but memory cells did not. Most assays used freshly isolated PBMCs, as cryopreservation partially reduced CXCR3. Similarly elevated diversity marked both naive subsets, with memory CD8+ cells showing far lower diversity.

CD45RO-CCR7+CD27+CD95- expression identified naive CD8+ T cells. UMI-labeled TRB cDNA libraries were prepared by 5' RACE. Reprocessing the 5' RACE reads, TCRdb reports a single entry for every CDR3 protein and omits DNA. The ten most abundant clones cover just under 0.5% of a sample with some 130,000 distinct CDR3 sequences. Note on this clonotype: Its antigen is unknown.

Germline lookup yields CDR1 SQVTM and CDR2 ANQGSEA. This CDR3 contains 14 residues. This TCR came from a human donor in good health. Some clones in this sample may be carry-over from other donors' samples. The J gene is TRBJ2-1, the V gene TRBV29-1; without DNA, the TCRdb call of TRBD1 cannot be checked. Source material: naive CXCR3- CD8+ T cells from blood. The subset denotes: CD45RO-CCR7+CD27+CD95- naive CD8+ T cells lacking CXCR3 (TNR3-). CDR3 sequence: CSVVMGGAWNEQFF.